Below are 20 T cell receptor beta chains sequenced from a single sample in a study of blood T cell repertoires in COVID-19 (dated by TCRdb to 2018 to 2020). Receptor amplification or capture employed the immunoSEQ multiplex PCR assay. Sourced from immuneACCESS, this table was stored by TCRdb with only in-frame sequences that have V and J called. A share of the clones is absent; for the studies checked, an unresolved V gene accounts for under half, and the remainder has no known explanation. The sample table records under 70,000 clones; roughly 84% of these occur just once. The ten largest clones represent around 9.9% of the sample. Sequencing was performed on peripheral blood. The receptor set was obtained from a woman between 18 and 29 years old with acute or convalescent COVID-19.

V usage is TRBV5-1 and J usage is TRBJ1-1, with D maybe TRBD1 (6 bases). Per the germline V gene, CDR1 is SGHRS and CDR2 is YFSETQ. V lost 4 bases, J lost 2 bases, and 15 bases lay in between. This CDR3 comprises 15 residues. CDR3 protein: CASSINRDHNTEAFF. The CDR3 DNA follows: TGCGCCAGCAGCATTAACAGGGACCACAACACTGAAGCTTTCTTT.

The CDR3 DNA reads as TGCGCCAGCAGTGACCAACCCGGAGATCCCTACGAGCAGTACTTC. Translation gives CASSDQPGDPYEQYF. The chain uses TRBV10-2 and TRBJ2-7; D unresolved. This CDR3 has 15 amino acids. V lost 3 bases, J lost 2 bases, and 14 bases lay in between. Per germline, CDR1 WSHSY and CDR2 SAAADI.

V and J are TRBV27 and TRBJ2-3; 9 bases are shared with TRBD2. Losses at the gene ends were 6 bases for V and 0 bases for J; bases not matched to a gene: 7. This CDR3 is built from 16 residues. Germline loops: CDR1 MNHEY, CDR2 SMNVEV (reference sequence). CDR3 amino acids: CASSFSGGTSTDTQYF. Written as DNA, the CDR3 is TGTGCCAGCAGCTTTAGCGGGGGAACTAGCACAGATACGCAGTATTTT.

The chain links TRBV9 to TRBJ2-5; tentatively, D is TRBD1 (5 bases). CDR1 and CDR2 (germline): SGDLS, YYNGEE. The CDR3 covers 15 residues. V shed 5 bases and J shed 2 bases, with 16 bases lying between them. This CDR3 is CASRKQAGIQETQYF. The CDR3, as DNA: TGTGCCAGCAGGAAGCAAGCAGGGATTCAAGAGACCCAGTACTTC.

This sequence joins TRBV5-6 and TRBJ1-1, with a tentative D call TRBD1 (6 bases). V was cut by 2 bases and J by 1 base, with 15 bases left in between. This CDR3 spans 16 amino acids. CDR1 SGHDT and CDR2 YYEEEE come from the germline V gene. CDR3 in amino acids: CASSFGQGKGNTEAFF. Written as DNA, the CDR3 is TGTGCCAGCAGCTTTGGCCAGGGGAAAGGGAACACTGAAGCTTTCTTT.

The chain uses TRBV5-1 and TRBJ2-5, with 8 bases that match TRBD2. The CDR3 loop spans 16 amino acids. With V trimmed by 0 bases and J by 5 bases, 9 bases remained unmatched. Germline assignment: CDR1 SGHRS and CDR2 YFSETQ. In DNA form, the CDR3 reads TGCGCCAGCAGCTTGGGGACTAGCTCCCTTTCCGAGACCCAGTACTTC. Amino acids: CASSLGTSSLSETQYF.

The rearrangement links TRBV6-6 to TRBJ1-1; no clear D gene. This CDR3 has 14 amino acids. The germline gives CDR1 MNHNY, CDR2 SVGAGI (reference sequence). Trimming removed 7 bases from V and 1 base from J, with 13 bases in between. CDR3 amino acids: CASTDTVRNTEAFF. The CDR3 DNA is TGTGCCAGCACGGATACAGTGAGGAACACTGAAGCTTTCTTT.

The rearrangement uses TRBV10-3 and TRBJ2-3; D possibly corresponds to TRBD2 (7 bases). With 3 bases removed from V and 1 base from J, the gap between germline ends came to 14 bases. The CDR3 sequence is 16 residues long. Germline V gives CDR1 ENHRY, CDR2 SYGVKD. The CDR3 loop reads CAISEGGGRGTDTQYF. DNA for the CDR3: TGTGCCATCAGTGAAGGGGGGGGCCGGGGCACAGATACGCAGTATTTT.

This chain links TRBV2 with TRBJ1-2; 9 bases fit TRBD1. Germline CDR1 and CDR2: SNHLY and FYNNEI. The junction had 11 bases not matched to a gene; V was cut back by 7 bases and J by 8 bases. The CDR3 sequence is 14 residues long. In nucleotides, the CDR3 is TGTGCCAGCACTCGGGACAGGGAGAGAAGCGGCTACACCTTC. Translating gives CASTRDRERSGYTF.

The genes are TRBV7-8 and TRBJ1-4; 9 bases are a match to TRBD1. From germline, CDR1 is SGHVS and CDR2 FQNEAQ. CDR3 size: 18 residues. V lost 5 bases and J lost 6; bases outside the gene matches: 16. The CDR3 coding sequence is TGTGCCAGCAGCCGCGCCGGGACAGGGATTGATCGCTATGAAAAACTGTTTTTT. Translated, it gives CASSRAGTGIDRYEKLFF.

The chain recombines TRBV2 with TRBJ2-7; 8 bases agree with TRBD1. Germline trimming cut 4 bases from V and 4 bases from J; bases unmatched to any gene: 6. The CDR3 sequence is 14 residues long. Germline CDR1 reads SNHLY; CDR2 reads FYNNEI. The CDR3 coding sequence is TGTGCCAGCAGTGGACAGGGGAAGGTGTACGAGCAGTACTTC. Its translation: CASSGQGKVYEQYF. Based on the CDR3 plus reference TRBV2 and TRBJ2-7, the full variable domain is EPEVTQTPSHQVTQMGQEVILRCVPISNHLYFYWYRQILGQKVEFLVSFYNNEISEKSEIFDDQFSVERPDGSNFTLKIRSTKLEDSAMYFCASSGQGKVYEQYFGPGTRLTVT.

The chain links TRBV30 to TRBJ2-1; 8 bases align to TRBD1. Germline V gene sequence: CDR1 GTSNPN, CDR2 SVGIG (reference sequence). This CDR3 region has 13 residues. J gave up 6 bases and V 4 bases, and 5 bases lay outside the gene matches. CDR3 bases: TGTGCCTGGAACCCGGGACAGGTCAATGAGCAGTTCTTC. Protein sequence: CAWNPGQVNEQFF.

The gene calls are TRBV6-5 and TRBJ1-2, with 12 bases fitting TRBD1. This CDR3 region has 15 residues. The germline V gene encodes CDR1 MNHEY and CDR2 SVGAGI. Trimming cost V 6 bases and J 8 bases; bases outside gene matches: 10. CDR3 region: CASSAGQGALRGYTF. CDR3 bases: TGTGCCAGCAGCGCGGGACAGGGGGCTTTGAGAGGCTACACCTTC.

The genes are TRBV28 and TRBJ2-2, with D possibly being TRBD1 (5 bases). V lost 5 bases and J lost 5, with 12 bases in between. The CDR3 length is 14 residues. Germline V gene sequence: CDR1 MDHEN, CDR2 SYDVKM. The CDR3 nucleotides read TGTGCCAGCAGTAGAGGACAATTGACCGGGGAGCTGTTTTTT. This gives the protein CASSRGQLTGELFF. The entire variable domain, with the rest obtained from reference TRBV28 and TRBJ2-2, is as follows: DVKVTQSSRYLVKRTGEKVFLECVQDMDHENMFWYRQDPGLGLRLIYFSYDVKMKEKGDIPEGYSVSREKKERFSLILESASTNQTSMYLCASSRGQLTGELFFGEGSRLTVL.

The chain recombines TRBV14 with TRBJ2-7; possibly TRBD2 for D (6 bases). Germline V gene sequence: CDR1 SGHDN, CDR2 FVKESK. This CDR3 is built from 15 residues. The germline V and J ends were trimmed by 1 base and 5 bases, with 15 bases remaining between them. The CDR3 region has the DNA TGTGCCAGCAGCCAAGCCGGGGGACTGCGGCACGAGCAGTACTTC. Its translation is CASSQAGGLRHEQYF.

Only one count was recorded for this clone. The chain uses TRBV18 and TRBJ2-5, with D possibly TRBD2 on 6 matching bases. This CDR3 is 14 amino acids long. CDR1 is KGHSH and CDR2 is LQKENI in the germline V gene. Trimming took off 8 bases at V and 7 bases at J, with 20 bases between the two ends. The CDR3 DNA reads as TGTGCCAGCCCGGGAGATACTAGATTGGGGACCCAGTACTTC. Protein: CASPGDTRLGTQYF.

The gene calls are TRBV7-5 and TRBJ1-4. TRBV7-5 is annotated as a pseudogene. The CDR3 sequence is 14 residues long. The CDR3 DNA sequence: TGTGTCAGAAGCCGAGACGAGGGAGGGGAAAAACTGTTTTTT. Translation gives CVRSRDEGGEKLFF.

The DNA for the CDR3 is TGCGCCAGCAGCTTGACGGGAGATTCACCCCTCCACTTT. It translates to CASSLTGDSPLHF. The V and J genes are TRBV5-1 and TRBJ1-6; D is ambiguous. Trimming removed 1 base from V and 8 bases from J, with 7 bases in between. The germline V gene encodes CDR1 SGHRS and CDR2 YFSETQ. This CDR3 has 13 residues.

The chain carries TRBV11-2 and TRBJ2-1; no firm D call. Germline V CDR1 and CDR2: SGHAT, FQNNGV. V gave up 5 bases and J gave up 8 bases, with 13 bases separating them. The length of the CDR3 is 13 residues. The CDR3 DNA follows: TGTGCCAGCAGCCCCCACTTCTTGGATGAGCAGTTCTTC. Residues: CASSPHFLDEQFF.

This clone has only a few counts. Written as DNA, the CDR3 is TGTGCCAGCAGCCAAGATCCTAGCCAAGAGACCCAGTACTTC. It is translated as CASSQDPSQETQYF. The chain is built from TRBV4-2 and TRBJ2-5; no clear D gene. V lost 0 bases and J lost 1, with 6 bases in between. Germline CDR1 LGHNA, CDR2 YNFKEQ. The CDR3 totals 14 residues.